The text below deals with one TCR beta chain. Its specificity is not known. The data are from a study of cytomegalovirus exposure and HLA in healthy donors. The study's findings and limits: A missense variant in DCLRE1C was later tied to TCR beta V- and J-gene trimming. A later analysis linked fewer than 20,000 TCR beta sequences to HLA alleles at 0.05 false discovery rate.

PCR involved 60 Vbeta and 13 Jbeta primers. The method was immunoSEQ multiplex PCR; TCRdb's version includes in-frame clones alone and lacks a portion of them. The sample lists fewer than 120,000 clones; 78% were seen once. The receptor was isolated from a woman in her twenties or thirties in good health and CMV-seronegative. Sequenced material: PBMCs.

Here the CDR3 reads CATYKGHVATNEKLFF. The CDR3 nucleotides read TGTGCCACCTACAAGGGACACGTTGCAACTAATGAAAAACTGTTTTTT. The gene calls are TRBV15 and TRBJ1-4; D is possibly TRBD1 (6 bases). The CDR3 has 16 amino acids. Trimming removed 8 bases at V and 0 bases at J, with 16 bases between. Germline lookup yields CDR1 LNHNV and CDR2 YYDKDF (reference sequence).